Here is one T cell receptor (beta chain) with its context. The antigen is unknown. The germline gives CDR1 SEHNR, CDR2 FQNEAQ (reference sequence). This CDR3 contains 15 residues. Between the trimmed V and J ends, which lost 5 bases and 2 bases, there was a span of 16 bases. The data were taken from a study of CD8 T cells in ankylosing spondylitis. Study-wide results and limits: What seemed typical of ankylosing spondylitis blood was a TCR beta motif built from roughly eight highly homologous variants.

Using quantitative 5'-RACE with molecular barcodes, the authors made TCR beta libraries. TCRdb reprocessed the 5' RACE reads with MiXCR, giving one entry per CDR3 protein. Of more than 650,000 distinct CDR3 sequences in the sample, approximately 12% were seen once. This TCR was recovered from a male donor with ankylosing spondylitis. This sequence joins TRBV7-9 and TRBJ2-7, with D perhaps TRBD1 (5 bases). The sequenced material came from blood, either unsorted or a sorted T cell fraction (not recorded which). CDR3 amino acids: CASSLGDGSTYEQYF. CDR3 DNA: TGTGCCAGCAGCCTAGGGGATGGCAGCACCTACGAGCAGTACTTC.